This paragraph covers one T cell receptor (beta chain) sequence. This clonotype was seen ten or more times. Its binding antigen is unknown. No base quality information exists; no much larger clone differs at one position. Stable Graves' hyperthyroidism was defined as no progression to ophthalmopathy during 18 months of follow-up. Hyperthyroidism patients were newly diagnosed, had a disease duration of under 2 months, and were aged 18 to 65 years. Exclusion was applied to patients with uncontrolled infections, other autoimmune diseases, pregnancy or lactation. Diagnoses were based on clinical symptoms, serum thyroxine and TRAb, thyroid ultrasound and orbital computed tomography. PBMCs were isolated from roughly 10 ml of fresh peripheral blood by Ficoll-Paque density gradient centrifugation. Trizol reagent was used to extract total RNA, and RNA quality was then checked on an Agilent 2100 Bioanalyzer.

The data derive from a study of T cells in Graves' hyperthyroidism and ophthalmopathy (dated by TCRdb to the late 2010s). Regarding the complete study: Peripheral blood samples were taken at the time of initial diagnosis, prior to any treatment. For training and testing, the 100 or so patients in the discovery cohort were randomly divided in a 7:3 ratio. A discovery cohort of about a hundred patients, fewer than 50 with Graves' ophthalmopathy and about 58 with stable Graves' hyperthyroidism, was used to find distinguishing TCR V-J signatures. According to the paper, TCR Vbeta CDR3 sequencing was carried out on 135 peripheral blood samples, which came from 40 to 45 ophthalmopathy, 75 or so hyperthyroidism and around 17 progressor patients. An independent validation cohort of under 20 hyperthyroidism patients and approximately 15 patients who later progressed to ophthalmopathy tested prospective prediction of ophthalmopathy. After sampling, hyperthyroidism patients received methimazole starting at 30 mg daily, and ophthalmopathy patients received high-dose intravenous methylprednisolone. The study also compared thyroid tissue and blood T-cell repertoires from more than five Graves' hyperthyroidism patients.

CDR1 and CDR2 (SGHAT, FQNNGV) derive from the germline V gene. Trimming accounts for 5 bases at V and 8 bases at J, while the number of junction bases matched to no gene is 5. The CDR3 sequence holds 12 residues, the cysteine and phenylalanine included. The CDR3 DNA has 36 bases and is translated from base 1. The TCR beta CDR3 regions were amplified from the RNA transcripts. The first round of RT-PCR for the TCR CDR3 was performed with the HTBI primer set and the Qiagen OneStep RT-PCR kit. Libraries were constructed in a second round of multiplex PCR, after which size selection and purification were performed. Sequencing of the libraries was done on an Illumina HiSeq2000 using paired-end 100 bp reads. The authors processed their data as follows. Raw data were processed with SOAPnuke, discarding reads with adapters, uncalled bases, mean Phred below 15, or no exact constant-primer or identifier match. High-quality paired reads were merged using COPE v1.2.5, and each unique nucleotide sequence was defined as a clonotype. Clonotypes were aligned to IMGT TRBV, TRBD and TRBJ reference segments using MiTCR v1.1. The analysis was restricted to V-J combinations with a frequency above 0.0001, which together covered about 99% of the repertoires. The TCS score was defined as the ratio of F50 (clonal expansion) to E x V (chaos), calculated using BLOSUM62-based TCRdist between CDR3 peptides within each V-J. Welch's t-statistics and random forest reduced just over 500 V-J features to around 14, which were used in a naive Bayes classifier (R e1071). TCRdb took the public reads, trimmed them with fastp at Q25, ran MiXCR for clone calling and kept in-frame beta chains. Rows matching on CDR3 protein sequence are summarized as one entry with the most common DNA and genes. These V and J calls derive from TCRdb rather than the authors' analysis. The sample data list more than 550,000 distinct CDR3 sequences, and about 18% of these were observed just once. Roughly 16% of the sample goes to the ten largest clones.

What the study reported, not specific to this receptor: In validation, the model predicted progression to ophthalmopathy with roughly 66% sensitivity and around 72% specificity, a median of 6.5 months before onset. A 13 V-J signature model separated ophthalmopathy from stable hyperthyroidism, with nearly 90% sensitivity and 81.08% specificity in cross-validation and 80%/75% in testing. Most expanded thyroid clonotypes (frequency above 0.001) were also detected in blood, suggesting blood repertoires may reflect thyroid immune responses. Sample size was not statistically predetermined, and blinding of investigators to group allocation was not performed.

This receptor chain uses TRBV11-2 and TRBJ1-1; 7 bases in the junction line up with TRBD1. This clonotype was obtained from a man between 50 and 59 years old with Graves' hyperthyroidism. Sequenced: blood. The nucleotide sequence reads TGTGCCAGCAGCAAGGGGACAGCCGAAGCTTTCTTT. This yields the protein CASSKGTAEAFF.